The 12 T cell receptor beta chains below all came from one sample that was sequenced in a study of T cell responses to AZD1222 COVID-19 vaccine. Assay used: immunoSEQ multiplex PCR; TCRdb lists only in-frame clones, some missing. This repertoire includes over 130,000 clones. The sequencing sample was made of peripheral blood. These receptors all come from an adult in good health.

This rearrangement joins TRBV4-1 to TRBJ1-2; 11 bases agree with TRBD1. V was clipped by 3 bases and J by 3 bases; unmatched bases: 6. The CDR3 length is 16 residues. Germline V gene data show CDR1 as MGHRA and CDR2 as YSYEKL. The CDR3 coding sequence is TGCGCCAGCAGCCAGGACAGGGGGCGAAAAGACTATGGCTACACCTTC. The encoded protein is CASSQDRGRKDYGYTF.

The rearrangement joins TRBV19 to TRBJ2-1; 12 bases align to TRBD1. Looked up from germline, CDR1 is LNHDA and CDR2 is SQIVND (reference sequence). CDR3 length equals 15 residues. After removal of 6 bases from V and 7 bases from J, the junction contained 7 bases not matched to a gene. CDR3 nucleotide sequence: TGTGCCAGTAGCACCGGGACAGGGGGCCCAAATGAGCAGTTCTTC. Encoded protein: CASSTGTGGPNEQFF.

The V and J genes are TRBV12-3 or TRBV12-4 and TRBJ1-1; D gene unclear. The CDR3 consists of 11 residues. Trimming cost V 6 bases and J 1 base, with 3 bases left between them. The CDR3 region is CASSPNTEAFF. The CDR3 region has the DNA TGTGCCAGCAGCCCGAACACTGAAGCTTTCTTT.

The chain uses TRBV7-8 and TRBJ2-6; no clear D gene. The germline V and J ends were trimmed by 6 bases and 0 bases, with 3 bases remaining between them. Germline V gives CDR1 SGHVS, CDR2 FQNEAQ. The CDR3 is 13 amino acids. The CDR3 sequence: CASSYSGANVLTF. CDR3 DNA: TGTGCCAGCAGTTACTCTGGGGCCAACGTCCTGACTTTC.

For the CDR3, the DNA is TGTGCCAGTAGTCCCGGGACAGGGGAAGTACCCTACGAGCAGTACTTC. It encodes CASSPGTGEVPYEQYF. V and J are TRBV19 and TRBJ2-7; TRBD1 matches 10 bases. Germline assignment: CDR1 LNHDA and CDR2 SQIVND (reference sequence). The CDR3 has 16 amino acids. The V gene end was trimmed by 5 bases and the J gene end by 2 bases; junction bases not matched to a gene: 9. The whole variable domain, filled in from reference TRBV19 and TRBJ2-7, reads DGGITQSPKYLFRKEGQNVTLSCEQNLNHDAMYWYRQDPGQGLRLIYYSQIVNDFQKGDIAEGYSVSREKKESFPLTVTSAQKNPTAFYLCASSPGTGEVPYEQYFGPGTRLTVT.

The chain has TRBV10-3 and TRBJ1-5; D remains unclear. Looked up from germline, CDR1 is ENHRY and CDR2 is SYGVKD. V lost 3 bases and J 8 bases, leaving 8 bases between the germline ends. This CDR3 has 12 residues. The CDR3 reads CAISETEKPQHF. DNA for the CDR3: TGTGCCATCAGTGAAACCGAAAAGCCCCAGCATTTT.

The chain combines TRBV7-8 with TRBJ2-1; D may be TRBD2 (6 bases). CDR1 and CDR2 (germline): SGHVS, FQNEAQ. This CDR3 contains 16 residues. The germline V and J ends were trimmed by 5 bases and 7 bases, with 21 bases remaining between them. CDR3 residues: CASSITGLAGRNEQFF. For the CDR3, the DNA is TGTGCCAGCAGCATAACGGGACTCGCGGGAAGGAATGAGCAGTTCTTC.

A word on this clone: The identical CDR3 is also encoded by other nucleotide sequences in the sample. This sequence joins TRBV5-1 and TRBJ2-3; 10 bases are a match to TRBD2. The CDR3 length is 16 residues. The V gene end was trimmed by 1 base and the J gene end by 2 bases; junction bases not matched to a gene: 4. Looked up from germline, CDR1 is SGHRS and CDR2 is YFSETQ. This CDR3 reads CASSLLAGATTDTQYF. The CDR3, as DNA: TGCGCCAGCAGCTTGCTAGCGGGGGCCACCACAGATACGCAGTATTTT.

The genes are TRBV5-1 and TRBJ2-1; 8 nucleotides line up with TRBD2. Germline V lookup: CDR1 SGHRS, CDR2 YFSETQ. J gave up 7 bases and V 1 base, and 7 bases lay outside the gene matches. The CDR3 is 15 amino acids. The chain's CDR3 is CASSLSGTRRNEQFF. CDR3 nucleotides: TGCGCCAGCAGCTTGAGCGGGACTAGGAGGAATGAGCAGTTCTTC.

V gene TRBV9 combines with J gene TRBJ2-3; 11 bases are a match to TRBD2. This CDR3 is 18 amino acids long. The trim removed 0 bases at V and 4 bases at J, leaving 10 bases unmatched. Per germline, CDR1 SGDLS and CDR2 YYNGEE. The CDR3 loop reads CASSVVSSSGGYSDTQYF. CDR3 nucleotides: TGTGCCAGCAGCGTAGTTTCGTCTAGCGGGGGGTATTCAGATACGCAGTATTTT.

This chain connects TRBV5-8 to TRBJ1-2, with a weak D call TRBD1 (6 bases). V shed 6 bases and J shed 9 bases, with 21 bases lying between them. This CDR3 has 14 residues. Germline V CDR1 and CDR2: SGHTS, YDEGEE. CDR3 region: CASNRRGRAASYTF. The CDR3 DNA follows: TGTGCCAGCAACCGAAGGGGGAGGGCTGCTAGCTACACCTTC.

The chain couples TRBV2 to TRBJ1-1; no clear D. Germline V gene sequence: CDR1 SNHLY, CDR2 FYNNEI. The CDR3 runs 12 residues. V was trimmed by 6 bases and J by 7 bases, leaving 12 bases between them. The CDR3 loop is CASREWVYEAFF. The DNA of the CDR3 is TGTGCCAGCAGGGAATGGGTGTATGAAGCTTTCTTT. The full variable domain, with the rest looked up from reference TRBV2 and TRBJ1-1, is EPEVTQTPSHQVTQMGQEVILRCVPISNHLYFYWYRQILGQKVEFLVSFYNNEISEKSEIFDDQFSVERPDGSNFTLKIRSTKLEDSAMYFCASREWVYEAFFGQGTRLTVV.